A selection of T cell receptor beta chains follows, all from one sample in a study of CD8 T cells in Susac syndrome. One entry per CDR3 protein results from TCRdb running MiXCR on the immunoSEQ multiplex PCR reads. This sample has under 200,000 distinct CDR3 sequences, with approximately 96% found just once. Material: CD8+ T cells from PBMCs. These receptors were obtained from a human donor with multiple sclerosis. Both conserved end residues are part of each CDR3. A D gene is named only where the DNA matches it firmly. Only some rows state a clone size, as once, few, many or a class for expanded clones.

clone size	V gene	D gene	J gene	CDR3 DNA	CDR3 protein
.	TRBV29-1	.	TRBJ2-7	TGCAGCGTGGAGGACAGCCTAGGAAGCGAGCAGTACTTC	CSVEDSLGSEQYF
.	TRBV5-1	TRBD1	TRBJ2-1	TGCGCCAGCAGCTTCACCGGGACAGGGAGTAATGAGCAGTTCTTC	CASSFTGTGSNEQFF
.	TRBV4-1	.	TRBJ2-1	TGCGCCAGCAGCCAATTGGCTGGTGAGCAGTTCTTC	CASSQLAGEQFF
.	TRBV5-6	.	TRBJ2-7	TGTGCCAGCAGCTTGTACGGGGAGTACGAGCAGTACTTC	CASSLYGEYEQYF
.	TRBV5-6	.	TRBJ1-6	TGTGCCAGCAGCTTGCAAGGGGAGGGTTCACCCCTCCACTTT	CASSLQGEGSPLHF
.	TRBV29-1	.	TRBJ1-1	TGCAGCGTTAACACTGAAGCTTTCTTT	CSVNTEAFF
.	TRBV7-2	.	TRBJ2-5	TGTGCCAGCAGCTTATTTAGCGAGCGAGAGACCCAGTACTTC	CASSLFSERETQYF
.	TRBV12-3/TRBV12-4	.	TRBJ2-3	TGTGCCAGCAGTTCGCTAAGCGGCGATACGCAGTATTTT	CASSSLSGDTQYF
few	TRBV2	TRBD2	TRBJ2-5	TGTGCCAGCAGTGAGGCGGGAGTGGGGGAGACCCAGTACTTC	CASSEAGVGETQYF
.	TRBV30	.	TRBJ1-2	TGTGCCTGGGGGTTAGAAGTCAACTATGGCTACACCTTC	CAWGLEVNYGYTF
.	TRBV11-2	.	TRBJ1-6	TGTGCCAGCAGCGGAATGGGCTCCTATAATTCACCCCTCCACTTT	CASSGMGSYNSPLHF
.	TRBV9	.	TRBJ2-3	TGTGCCAGCAGCGTAGTGGCAGATACGCAGTATTTT	CASSVVADTQYF
.	TRBV10-2	.	TRBJ2-7	TGCGCCAGCAGACAGGGCCACGAGCAGTACTTC	CASRQGHEQYF
.	TRBV6-5	.	TRBJ1-1	TGTGCCAGCAGTACCACAGGAATGAACACTGAAGCTTTCTTT	CASSTTGMNTEAFF
.	TRBV9	TRBD1	TRBJ2-5	TGTGCCAGCAGCGTAGTCCCCGACAGGGTGTTTGAGACCCAGTACTTC	CASSVVPDRVFETQYF
.	TRBV20-1	.	TRBJ2-7	TGCAGTGCTAGAGATAGTGAGGGCACGTACTACGAGCAGTACTTC	CSARDSEGTYYEQYF
.	TRBV6-5	.	TRBJ1-2	TGTGCCAGCGGGGCAGACTATGGCTACACCTTC	CASGADYGYTF
.	TRBV27	.	TRBJ1-4	TGTGCCAGCGCATCCTTCTTTGCGGGGAATGAAAAACTGTTTTTT	CASASFFAGNEKLFF
once	TRBV28	TRBD2	TRBJ2-7	TGTGCCAGCGATACCGGGACTAGCGGGAGTTTCGCCTACGAGCAGTACTTC	CASDTGTSGSFAYEQYF
.	TRBV7-2	TRBD2	TRBJ2-1	TGTGCCAGCAGCTCCTGGACTAGCGGGTCCAATGAGCAGTTCTTC	CASSSWTSGSNEQFF